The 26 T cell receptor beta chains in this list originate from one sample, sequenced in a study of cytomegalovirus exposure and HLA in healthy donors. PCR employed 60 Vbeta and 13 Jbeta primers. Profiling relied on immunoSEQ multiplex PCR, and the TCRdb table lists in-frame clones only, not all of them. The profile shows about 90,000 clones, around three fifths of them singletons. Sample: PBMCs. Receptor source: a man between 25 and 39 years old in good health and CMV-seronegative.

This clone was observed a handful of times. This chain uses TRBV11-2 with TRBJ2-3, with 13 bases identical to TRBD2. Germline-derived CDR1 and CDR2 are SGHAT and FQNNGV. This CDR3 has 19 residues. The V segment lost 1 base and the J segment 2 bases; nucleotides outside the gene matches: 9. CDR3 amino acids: CASSLGVLAGGLTTDTQYF. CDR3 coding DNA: TGTGCCAGCAGCTTAGGTGTACTAGCGGGAGGGTTGACCACAGATACGCAGTATTTT.

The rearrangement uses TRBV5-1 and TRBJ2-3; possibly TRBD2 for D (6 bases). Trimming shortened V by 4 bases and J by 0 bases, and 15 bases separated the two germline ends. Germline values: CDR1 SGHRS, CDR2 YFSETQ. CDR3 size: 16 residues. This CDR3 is CASSAGDFPSTDTQYF. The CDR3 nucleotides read TGCGCCAGCAGCGCCGGGGACTTCCCTAGCACAGATACGCAGTATTTT.

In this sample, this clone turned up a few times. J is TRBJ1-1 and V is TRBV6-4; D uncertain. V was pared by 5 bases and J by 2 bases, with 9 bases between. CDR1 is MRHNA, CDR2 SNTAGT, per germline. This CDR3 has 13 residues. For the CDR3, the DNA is TGTGCCAGCAGTAACATCCTTAACACTGAAGCTTTCTTT. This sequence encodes CASSNILNTEAFF.

CDR3 in amino acids: CASSRDSLGGLNEQFF. The CDR3 DNA follows: TGTGCCAGCAGCAGGGACTCCCTGGGCGGGTTAAATGAGCAGTTCTTC. This sequence joins TRBV7-2 and TRBJ2-1, with D perhaps TRBD2 (6 bases). CDR3 length: 16 residues. Germline V gene data show CDR1 as SGHTA and CDR2 as FQGNSA. With 5 bases removed from V and 7 bases from J, the gap between germline ends came to 21 bases.

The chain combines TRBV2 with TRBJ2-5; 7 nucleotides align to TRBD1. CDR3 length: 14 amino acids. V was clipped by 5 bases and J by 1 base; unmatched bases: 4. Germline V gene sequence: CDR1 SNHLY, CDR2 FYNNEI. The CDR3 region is CASSLTGPQETQYF. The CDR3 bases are TGTGCCAGCAGTTTGACAGGGCCCCAAGAGACCCAGTACTTC.

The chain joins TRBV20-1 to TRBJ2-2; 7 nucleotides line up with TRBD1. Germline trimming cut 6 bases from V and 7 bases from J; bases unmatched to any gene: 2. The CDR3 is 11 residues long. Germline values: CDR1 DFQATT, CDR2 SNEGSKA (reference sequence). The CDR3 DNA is TGCAGTGCCGGGGACAGCGGGGAGCTGTTTTTT. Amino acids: CSAGDSGELFF.

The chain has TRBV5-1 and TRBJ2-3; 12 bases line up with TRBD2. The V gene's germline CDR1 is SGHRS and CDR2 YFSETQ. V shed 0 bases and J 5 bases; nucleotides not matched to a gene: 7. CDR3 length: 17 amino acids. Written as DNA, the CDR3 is TGCGCCAGCAGCTTGGGCCCTAGCGGGGGGGCCCAAGATACGCAGTATTTT. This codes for CASSLGPSGGAQDTQYF. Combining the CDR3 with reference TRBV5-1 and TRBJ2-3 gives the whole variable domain KAGVTQTPRYLIKTRGQQVTLSCSPISGHRSVSWYQQTPGQGLQFLFEYFSETQRNKGNFPGRFSGRQFSNSRSEMNVSTLELGDSALYLCASSLGPSGGAQDTQYFGPGTRLTVL.

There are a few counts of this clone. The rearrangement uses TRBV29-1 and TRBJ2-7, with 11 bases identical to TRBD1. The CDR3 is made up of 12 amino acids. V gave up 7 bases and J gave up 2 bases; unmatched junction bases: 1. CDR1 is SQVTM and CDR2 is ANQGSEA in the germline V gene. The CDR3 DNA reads TGCAGCGGGGGACAGGGGGCCTACGAGCAGTACTTC. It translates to CSGGQGAYEQYF.

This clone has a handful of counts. This chain's CDR3 is CASSIPSGQGKQYF. The CDR3 DNA reads TGTGCCAGTAGTATACCCTCGGGACAGGGGAAGCAGTACTTC. The chain employs TRBV19 and TRBJ2-7; TRBD1 aligns across 10 bases. Germline CDR1 LNHDA, CDR2 SQIVND (reference sequence). Germline trimming cut 2 bases from V and 8 bases from J; bases unmatched to any gene: 6. This CDR3 has 14 residues. Full variable domain (outside the CDR3, taken from reference TRBV19 and TRBJ2-7): DGGITQSPKYLFRKEGQNVTLSCEQNLNHDAMYWYRQDPGQGLRLIYYSQIVNDFQKGDIAEGYSVSREKKESFPLTVTSAQKNPTAFYLCASSIPSGQGKQYFGPGTRLTVT.

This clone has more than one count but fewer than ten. CDR3 sequence reads: CASSVTDRGISPLHF. The CDR3 region has the DNA TGTGCCAGCAGCGTAACGGACAGGGGGATTTCACCCCTCCACTTT. V and J are TRBV9 and TRBJ1-6; 10 positions match TRBD1. CDR1 is SGDLS, CDR2 YYNGEE, per germline. The V segment lost 1 base and the J segment 9 bases; nucleotides outside the gene matches: 4. The CDR3 is made up of 15 amino acids.

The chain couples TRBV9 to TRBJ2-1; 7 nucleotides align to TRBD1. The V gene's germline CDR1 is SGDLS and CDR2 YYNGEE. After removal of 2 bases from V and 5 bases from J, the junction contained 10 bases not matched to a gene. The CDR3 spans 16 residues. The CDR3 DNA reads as TGTGCCAGCAGCGTTATAGCCGACAGGGCTAACAATGAGCAGTTCTTC. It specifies CASSVIADRANNEQFF.

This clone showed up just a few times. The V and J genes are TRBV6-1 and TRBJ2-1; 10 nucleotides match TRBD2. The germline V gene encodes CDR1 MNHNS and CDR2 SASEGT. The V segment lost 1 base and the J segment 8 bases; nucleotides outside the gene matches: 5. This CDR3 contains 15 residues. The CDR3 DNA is TGTGCCAGCAGTGAAGTTCCAGCGGGGGGGCATGAGCAGTTCTTC. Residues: CASSEVPAGGHEQFF.

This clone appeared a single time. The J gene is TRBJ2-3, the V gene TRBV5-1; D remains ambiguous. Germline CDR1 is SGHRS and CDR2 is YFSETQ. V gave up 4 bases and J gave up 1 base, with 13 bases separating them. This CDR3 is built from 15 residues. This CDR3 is CASSPANFRTDTQYF. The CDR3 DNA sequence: TGCGCCAGCAGCCCCGCCAACTTTCGCACAGATACGCAGTATTTT.

The CDR3 nucleotides are TGTGCCAGCAGCTTAGCGTTAGTGGGGGGTCAAGAGACCCAGTACTTC. This sequence encodes CASSLALVGGQETQYF. The chain links TRBV7-8 to TRBJ2-5, with a tentative D call TRBD2 (6 bases). This CDR3 is built from 16 residues. V gave up 0 bases and J gave up 2 bases, with 13 bases separating them. CDR1 and CDR2 from the germline V gene are SGHVS and FQNEAQ.

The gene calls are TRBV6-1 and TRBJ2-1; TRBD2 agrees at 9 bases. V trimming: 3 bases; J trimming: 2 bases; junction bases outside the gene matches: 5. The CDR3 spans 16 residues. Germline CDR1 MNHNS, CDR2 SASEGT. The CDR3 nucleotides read TGTGCCAGCAGTGATATAGCGGGAGCGACCTACAATGAGCAGTTCTTC. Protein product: CASSDIAGATYNEQFF.

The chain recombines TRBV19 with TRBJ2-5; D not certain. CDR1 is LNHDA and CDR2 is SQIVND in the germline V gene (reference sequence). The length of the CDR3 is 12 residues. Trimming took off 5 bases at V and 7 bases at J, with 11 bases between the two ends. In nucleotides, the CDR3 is TGTGCCAGTAGTGTTACCTCGGGGACCCAGTACTTC. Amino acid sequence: CASSVTSGTQYF.

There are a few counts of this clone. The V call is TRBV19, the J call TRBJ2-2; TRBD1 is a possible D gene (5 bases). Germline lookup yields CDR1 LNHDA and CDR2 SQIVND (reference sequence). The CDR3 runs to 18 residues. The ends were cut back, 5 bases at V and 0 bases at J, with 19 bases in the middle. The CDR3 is CASSSPRWGLTNTGELFF. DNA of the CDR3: TGTGCCAGTAGTTCCCCGAGGTGGGGCCTTACGAACACCGGGGAGCTGTTTTTT. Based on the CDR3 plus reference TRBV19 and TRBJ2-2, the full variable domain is DGGITQSPKYLFRKEGQNVTLSCEQNLNHDAMYWYRQDPGQGLRLIYYSQIVNDFQKGDIAEGYSVSREKKESFPLTVTSAQKNPTAFYLCASSSPRWGLTNTGELFFGEGSRLTVL.

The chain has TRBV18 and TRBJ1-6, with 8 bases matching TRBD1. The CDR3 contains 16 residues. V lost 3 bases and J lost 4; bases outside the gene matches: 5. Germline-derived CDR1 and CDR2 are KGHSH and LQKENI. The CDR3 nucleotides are TGTGCCAGCTCACCCGGACAGGGAAGTTATAATTCACCCCTCCACTTT. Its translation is CASSPGQGSYNSPLHF.

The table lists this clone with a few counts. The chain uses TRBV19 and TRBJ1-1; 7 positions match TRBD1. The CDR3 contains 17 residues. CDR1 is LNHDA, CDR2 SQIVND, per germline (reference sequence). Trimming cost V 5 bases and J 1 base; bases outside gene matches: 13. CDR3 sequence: CASSPDRVNLRNTEAFF. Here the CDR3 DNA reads TGTGCCAGTAGTCCAGACAGGGTGAATTTGAGGAACACTGAAGCTTTCTTT.

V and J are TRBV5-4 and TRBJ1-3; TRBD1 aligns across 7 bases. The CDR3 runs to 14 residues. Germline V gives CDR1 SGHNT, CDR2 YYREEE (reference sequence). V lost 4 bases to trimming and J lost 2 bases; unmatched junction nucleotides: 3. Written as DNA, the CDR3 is TGTGCCAGCAGCGGGACAGACACTGGAAACACCATATATTTT. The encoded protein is CASSGTDTGNTIYF.

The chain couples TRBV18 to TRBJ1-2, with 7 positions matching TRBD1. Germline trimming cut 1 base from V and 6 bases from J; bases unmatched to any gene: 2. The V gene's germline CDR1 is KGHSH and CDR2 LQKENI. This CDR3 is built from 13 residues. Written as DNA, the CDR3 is TGTGCCAGCTCACCACAGGGGGCTCATGGCTACACCTTC. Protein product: CASSPQGAHGYTF. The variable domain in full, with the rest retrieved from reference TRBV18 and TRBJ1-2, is NAGVMQNPRHLVRRRGQEARLRCSPMKGHSHVYWYRQLPEEGLKFMVYLQKENIIDESGMPKERFSAEFPKEGPSILRIQQVVRGDSAAYFCASSPQGAHGYTFGSGTRLTVV.

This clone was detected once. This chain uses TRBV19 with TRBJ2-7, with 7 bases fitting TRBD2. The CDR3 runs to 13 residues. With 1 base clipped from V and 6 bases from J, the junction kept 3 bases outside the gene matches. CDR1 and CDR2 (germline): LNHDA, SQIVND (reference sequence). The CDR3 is CASSIGWGGEQYF. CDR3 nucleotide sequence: TGTGCCAGTAGTATAGGATGGGGGGGCGAGCAGTACTTC.

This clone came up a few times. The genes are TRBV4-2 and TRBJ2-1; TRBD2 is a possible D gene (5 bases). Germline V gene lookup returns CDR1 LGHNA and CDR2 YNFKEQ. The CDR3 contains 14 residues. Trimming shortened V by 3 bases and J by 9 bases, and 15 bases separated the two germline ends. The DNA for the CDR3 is TGTGCCAGCAGCCACCCCCGGAGGCTTTCTGAGCAGTTCTTC. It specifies CASSHPRRLSEQFF.

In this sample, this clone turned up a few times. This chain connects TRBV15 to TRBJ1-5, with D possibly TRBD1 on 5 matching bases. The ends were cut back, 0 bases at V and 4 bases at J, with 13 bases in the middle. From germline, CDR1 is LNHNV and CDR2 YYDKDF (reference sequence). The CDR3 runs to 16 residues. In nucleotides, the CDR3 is TGTGCCACCAGCAGAGATTTGGGGCCTATTAATCAGCCCCAGCATTTT. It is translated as CATSRDLGPINQPQHF.

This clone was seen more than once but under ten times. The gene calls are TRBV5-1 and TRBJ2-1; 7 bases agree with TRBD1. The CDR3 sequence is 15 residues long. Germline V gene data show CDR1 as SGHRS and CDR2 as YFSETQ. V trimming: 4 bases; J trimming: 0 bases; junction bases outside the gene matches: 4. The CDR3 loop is CASSRGGGSYNEQFF. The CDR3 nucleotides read TGCGCCAGCAGCAGAGGGGGCGGCTCCTACAATGAGCAGTTCTTC.

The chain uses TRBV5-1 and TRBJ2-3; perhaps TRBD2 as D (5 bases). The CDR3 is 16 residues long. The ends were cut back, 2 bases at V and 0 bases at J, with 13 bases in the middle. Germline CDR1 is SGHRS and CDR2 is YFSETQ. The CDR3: CASSLDGISSTDTQYF. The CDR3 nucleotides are TGCGCCAGCAGCTTAGACGGGATCTCTAGCACAGATACGCAGTATTTT.